The clone carrying this TCR beta chain appeared a single time. Trimming pared 1 base from V and 1 base from J, leaving 9 bases between. CDR3 length: 15 amino acids. Looked up from germline, CDR1 is LGHDT and CDR2 is YNNKEL (reference sequence). The data stem from a study of blood T cell repertoires in COVID-19. In the study overall: Material from acute and convalescent COVID-19 was sourced from the United States, Italy and Spain.

Data came from immunoSEQ multiplex PCR; TCRdb stores just in-frame clones and leaves some out. The profile shows approximately 400,000 clones, approximately 87% of them singletons. The specimen was PBMCs or T cells enriched from blood (not recorded which). The rearrangement joins TRBV3-1 (or the pseudogene TRBV3-2) to TRBJ2-3; TRBD1 is a possible D gene (5 bases). The sequence was obtained from a man aged 25-45 years who had recovered from COVID-19. The CDR3: CASSQADSGTDTQYF. The CDR3 DNA sequence: TGTGCCAGCAGCCAAGCAGACAGCGGCACAGATACGCAGTATTTT.